This T cell receptor (beta chain) was sequenced for a study of CD4 T cells in relation to SARS-CoV-2 and coronaviruses. This CDR3 has 15 amino acids. Trimming removed 3 bases at V and 0 bases at J, with 10 bases between. Germline CDR1 SNHLY, CDR2 FYNNEI. Assay used: immunoSEQ multiplex PCR; TCRdb lists only in-frame clones, some missing. The sample lists some 20,000 clones, roughly 80% occurring once. On this clone: Its target is not known.

Unexposed donor CD4+ T cells date from about 2011-2018, before the COVID-19 pandemic. Isolation of CD4+ T cells took place after less than twelve days in culture. This sequence joins TRBV2 and TRBJ2-3, with D tentatively TRBD2 (5 bases). Input material: CD4+ T cells from PBMCs, cultured in vitro. The TCR sequence derives from a human donor in good health. For the CDR3, the DNA is TGTGCCAGCAGTGAGGCGGACTGGAGCACAGATACGCAGTATTTT. This gives the protein CASSEADWSTDTQYF.